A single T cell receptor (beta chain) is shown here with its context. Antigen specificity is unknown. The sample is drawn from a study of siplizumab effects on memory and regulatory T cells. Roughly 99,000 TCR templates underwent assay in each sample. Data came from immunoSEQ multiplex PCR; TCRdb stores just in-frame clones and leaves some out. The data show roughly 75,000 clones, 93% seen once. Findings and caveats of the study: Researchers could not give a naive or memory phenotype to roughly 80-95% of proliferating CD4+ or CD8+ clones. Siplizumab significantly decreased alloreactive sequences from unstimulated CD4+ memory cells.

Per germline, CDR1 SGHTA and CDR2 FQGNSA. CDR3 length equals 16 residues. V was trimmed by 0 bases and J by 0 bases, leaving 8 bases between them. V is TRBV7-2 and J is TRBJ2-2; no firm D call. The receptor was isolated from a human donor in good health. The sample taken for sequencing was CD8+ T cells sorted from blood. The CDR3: CASSLAWDSNTGELFF. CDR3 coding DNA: TGTGCCAGCAGCTTAGCGTGGGATTCGAACACCGGGGAGCTGTTTTTT. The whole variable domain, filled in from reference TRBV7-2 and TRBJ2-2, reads GAGVSQSPSNKVTEKGKDVELRCDPISGHTALYWYRQSLGQGLEFLIYFQGNSAPDKSGLPSDRFSAERTGGSVSTLTIQRTQQEDSAVYLCASSLAWDSNTGELFFGEGSRLTVL.